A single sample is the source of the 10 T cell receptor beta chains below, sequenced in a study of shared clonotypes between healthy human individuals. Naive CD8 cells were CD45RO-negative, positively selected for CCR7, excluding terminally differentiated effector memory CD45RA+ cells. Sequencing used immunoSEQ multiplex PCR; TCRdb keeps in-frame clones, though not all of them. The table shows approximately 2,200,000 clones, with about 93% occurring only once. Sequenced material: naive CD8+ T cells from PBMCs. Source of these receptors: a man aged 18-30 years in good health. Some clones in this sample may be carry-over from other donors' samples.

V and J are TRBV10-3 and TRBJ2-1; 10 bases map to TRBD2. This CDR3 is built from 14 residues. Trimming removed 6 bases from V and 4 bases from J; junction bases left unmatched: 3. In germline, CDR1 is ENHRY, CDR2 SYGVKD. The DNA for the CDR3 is TGTGCCATCAGAGGACTAGCGGATTACAATGAGCAGTTCTTC. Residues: CAIRGLADYNEQFF.

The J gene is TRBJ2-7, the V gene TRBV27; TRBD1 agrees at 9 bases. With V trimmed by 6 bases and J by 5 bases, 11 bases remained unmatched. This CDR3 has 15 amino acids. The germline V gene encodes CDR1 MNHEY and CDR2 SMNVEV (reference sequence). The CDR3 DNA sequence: TGTGCCAGCAGCCGCCGCGGGACAGGGTTCGACGAGCAGTACTTC. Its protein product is CASSRRGTGFDEQYF.

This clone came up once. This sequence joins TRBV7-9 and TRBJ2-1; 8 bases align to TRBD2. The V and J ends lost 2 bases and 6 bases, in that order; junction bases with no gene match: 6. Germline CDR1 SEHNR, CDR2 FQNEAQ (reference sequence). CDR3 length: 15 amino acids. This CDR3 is CASSLFREGSNEQFF. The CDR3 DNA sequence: TGTGCCAGCAGCTTATTCCGGGAGGGCAGCAATGAGCAGTTCTTC. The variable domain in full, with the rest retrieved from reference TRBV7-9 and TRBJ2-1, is DTGVSQNPRHKITKRGQNVTFRCDPISEHNRLYWYRQTLGQGPEFLTYFQNEAQLEKSRLLSDRFSAERPKGSFSTLEIQRTEQGDSAMYLCASSLFREGSNEQFFGPGTRLTVL.

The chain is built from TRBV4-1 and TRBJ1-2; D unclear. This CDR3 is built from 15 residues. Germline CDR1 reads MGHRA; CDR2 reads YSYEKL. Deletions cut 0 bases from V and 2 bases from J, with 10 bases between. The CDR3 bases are TGCGCCAGCAGCCAAGACGGCGGAGGGAACTATGGCTACACCTTC. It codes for CASSQDGGGNYGYTF.

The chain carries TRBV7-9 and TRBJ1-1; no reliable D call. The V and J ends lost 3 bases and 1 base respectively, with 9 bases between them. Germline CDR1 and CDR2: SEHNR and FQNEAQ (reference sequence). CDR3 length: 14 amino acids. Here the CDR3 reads CASSLIVPNTEAFF. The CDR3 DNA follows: TGTGCCAGCAGCTTGATAGTCCCGAACACTGAAGCTTTCTTT.

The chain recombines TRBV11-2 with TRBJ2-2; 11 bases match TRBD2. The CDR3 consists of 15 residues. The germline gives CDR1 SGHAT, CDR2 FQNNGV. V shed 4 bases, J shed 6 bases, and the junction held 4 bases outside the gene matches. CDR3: CASSYRGLAAGELFF. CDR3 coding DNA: TGTGCCAGCAGCTACCGGGGACTAGCGGCCGGGGAGCTGTTTTTT.

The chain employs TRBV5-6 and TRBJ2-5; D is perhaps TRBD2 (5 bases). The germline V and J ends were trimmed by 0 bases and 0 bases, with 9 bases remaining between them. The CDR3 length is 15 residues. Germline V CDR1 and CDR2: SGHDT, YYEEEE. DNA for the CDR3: TGTGCCAGCAGCTTGGGTTTAGCGCACCAAGAGACCCAGTACTTC. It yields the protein CASSLGLAHQETQYF.

CDR3 residues: CASSDGTGPTYEQYF. CDR3 DNA sequence: TGTGCCAGCAGCGACGGGACAGGCCCCACCTACGAGCAGTACTTC. The chain couples TRBV5-6 to TRBJ2-7, with TRBD1 matching 8 bases. After removal of 4 bases from V and 2 bases from J, the junction contained 8 bases not matched to a gene. Germline V lookup: CDR1 SGHDT, CDR2 YYEEEE. The CDR3 spans 15 residues.

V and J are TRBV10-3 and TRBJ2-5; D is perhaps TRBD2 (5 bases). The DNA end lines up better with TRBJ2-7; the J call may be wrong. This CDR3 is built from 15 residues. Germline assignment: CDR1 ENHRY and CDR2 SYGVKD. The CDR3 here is CAISESMRASYEQYF. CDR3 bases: TGTGCCATCAGTGAGTCCATGCGGGCCTCCTACGAGCAGTACTTC.

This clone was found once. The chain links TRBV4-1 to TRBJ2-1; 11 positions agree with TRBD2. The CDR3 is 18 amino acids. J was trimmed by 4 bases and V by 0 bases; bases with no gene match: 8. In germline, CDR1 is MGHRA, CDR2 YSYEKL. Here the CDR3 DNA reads TGCGCCAGCAGCCAAGATAGGGTGGGACTAGCGGAATACAATGAGCAGTTCTTC. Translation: CASSQDRVGLAEYNEQFF.